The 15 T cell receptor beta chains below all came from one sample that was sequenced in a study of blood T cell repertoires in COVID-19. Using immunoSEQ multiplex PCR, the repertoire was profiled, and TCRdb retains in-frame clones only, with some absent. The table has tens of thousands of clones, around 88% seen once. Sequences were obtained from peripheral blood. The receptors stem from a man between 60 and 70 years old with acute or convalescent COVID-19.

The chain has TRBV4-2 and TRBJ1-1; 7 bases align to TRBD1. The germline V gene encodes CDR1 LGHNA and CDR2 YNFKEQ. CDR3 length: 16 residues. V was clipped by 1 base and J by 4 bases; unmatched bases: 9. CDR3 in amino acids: CASSQGVTGVGTEAFF. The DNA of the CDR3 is TGTGCCAGCAGCCAAGGGGTTACAGGGGTAGGCACTGAAGCTTTCTTT.

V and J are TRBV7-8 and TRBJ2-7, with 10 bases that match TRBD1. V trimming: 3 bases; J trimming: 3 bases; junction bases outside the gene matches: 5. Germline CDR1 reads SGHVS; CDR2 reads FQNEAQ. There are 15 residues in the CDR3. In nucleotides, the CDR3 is TGTGCCAGCAGCTTGGGGACAGGGGCCGACTACGAGCAGTACTTC. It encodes CASSLGTGADYEQYF.

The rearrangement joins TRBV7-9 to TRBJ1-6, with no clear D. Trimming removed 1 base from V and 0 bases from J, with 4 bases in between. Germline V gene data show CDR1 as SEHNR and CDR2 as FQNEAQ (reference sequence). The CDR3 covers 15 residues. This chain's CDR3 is CASSLVSSYNSPLHF. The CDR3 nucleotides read TGTGCCAGCAGCTTAGTGAGCTCCTATAATTCACCCCTCCACTTT.

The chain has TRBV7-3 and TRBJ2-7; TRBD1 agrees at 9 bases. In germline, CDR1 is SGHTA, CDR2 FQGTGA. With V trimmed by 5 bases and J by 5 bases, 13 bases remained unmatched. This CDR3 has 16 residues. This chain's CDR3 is CASSPRAGTGFNEQYF. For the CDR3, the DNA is TGTGCCAGCAGCCCCCGGGCCGGGACAGGGTTCAACGAGCAGTACTTC.

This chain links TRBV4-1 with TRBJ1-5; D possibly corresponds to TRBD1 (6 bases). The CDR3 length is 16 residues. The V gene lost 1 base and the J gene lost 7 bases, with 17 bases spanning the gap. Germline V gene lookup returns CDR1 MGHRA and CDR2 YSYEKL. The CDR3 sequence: CASSQVLGARGQPQHF. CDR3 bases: TGCGCCAGCAGCCAAGTCCTCGGGGCGAGGGGGCAGCCCCAGCATTTT.

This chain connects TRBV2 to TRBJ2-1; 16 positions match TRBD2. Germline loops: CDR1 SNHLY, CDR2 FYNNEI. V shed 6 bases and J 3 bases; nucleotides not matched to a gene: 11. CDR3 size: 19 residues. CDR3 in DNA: TGTGCCAGCAGCCAGGGACTAGCGGGAGGGGAACACTTCTACAATGAGCAGTTCTTC. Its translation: CASSQGLAGGEHFYNEQFF.

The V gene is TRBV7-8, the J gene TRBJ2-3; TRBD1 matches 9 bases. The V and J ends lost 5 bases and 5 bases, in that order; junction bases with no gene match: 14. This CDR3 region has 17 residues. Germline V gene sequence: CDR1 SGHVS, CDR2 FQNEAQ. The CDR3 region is CASSARTGDGSRDTQYF. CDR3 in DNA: TGTGCCAGCAGCGCCCGGACAGGGGACGGGAGTCGAGATACGCAGTATTTT.

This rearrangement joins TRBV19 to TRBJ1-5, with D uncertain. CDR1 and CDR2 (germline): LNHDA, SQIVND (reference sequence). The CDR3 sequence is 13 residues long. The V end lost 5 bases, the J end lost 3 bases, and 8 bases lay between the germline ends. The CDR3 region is CASSWQINQPQHF. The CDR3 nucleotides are TGTGCCAGTAGTTGGCAGATCAATCAGCCCCAGCATTTT. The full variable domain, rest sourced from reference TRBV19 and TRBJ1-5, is DGGITQSPKYLFRKEGQNVTLSCEQNLNHDAMYWYRQDPGQGLRLIYYSQIVNDFQKGDIAEGYSVSREKKESFPLTVTSAQKNPTAFYLCASSWQINQPQHFGDGTRLSIL.

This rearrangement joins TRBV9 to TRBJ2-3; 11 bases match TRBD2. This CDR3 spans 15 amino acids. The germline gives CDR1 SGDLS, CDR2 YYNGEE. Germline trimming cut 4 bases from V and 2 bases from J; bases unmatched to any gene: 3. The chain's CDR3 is CASSTGLADTDTQYF. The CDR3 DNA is TGTGCCAGCAGCACGGGACTAGCGGACACAGATACGCAGTATTTT. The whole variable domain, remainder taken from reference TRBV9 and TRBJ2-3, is DSGVTQTPKHLITATGQRVTLRCSPRSGDLSVYWYQQSLDQGLQFLIQYYNGEERAKGNILERFSAQQFPDLHSELNLSSLELGDSALYFCASSTGLADTDTQYFGPGTRLTVL.

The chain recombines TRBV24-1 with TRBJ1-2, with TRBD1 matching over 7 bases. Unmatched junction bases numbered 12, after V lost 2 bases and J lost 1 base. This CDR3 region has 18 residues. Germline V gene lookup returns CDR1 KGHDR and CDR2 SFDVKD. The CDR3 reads CATSDSASPGTDNYGYTF. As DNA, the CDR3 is TGTGCCACCAGTGATTCAGCCTCACCCGGGACAGATAACTATGGCTACACCTTC.

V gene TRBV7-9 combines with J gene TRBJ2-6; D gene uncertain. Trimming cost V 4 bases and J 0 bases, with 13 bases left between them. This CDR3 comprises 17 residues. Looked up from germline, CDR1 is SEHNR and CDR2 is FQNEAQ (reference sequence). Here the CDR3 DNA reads TGTGCCAGCAGCTCGGCGGTATCGACCTCTGGGGCCAACGTCCTGACTTTC. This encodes CASSSAVSTSGANVLTF.

The chain's CDR3 is CASSAAFTGVRTEAFF. The DNA of the CDR3 is TGTGCCAGTAGTGCGGCCTTTACAGGGGTACGCACTGAAGCTTTCTTT. The chain couples TRBV19 to TRBJ1-1, with TRBD1 matching over 7 bases. V lost 5 bases to trimming and J lost 4 bases; unmatched junction nucleotides: 13. Germline CDR1 is LNHDA and CDR2 is SQIVND (reference sequence). The CDR3 runs 16 residues.

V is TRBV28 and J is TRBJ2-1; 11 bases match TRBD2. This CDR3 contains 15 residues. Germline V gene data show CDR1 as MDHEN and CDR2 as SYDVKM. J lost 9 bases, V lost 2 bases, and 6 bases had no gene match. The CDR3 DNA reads TGTGCCAGCAGTTTAAGAACTAGCGGGAGAGGTGAGCAGTTCTTC. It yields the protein CASSLRTSGRGEQFF.

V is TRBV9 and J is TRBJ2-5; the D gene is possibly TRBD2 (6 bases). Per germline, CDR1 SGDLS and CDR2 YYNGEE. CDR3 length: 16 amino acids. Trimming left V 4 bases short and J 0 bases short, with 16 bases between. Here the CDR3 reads CASSLEGGDYQETQYF. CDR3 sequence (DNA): TGTGCCAGCAGCCTCGAGGGCGGGGACTACCAAGAGACCCAGTACTTC.

The CDR3 is CASSITGSAGNTIYF. For the CDR3, the DNA is TGTGCCAGCAGTATTACAGGGTCGGCTGGAAACACCATATATTTT. The chain combines TRBV11-2 with TRBJ1-3, with D tentatively TRBD1 (6 bases). This CDR3 has 15 amino acids. V shed 6 bases and J shed 2 bases, with 14 bases lying between them. Germline CDR1 is SGHAT and CDR2 is FQNNGV.